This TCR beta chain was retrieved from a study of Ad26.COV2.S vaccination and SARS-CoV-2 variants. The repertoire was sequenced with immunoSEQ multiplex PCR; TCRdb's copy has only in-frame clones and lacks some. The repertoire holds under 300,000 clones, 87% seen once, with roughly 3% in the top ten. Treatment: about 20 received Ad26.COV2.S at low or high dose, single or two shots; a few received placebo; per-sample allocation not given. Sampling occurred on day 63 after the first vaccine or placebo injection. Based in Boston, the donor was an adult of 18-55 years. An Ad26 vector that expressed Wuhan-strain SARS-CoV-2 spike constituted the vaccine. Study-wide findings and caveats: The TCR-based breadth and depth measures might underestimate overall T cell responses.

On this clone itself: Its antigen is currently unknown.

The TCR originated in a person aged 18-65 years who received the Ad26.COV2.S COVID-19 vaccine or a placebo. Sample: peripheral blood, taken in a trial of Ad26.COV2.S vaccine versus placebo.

CDR3 region: CASSPERAGANVLTF. The CDR3 bases are TGCGCCAGCAGCCCCGAGAGGGCTGGGGCCAACGTCCTGACTTTC. The rearrangement uses TRBV4-1 and TRBJ2-6; perhaps TRBD2 as D (5 bases). This CDR3 spans 15 amino acids. V dropped 4 bases and J dropped 2 bases, with 9 bases sitting between them. From germline, CDR1 is MGHRA and CDR2 YSYEKL.